This is a list of T cell receptor beta chains from one sample in a study of T cells in Graves' hyperthyroidism and ophthalmopathy. Each CDR3 protein gets one entry after TCRdb re-called the multiplex PCR reads with MiXCR. The sample yields over 250,000 distinct CDR3 sequences, 25% seen once. Source material: blood. The receptor set was obtained from a man aged 35 to 55 with Graves' hyperthyroidism that later progressed to Graves' ophthalmopathy. The CDR3 runs from the conserved cysteine through the conserved F or W. A D gene is named only where the DNA matches it firmly. The size entry is marked missing in some rows and otherwise reads once, few, many or a size class.

>-|TRBJ1-5|-|TRBV20-1
CSARDLEGLRQPQHF
TGCAGTGCTAGAGATCTTGAGGGATTGCGTCAGCCCCAGCATTTT
>many|TRBJ2-7|-|TRBV7-9
CASSALGEQYF
TGTGCCAGCAGCGCCCTCGGCGAGCAGTACTTC
>many|TRBJ1-1|-|TRBV20-1
CSAKNGKDTEAFF
TGCAGTGCTAAGAACGGAAAGGACACTGAAGCTTTCTTT
>many|TRBJ2-7|-|TRBV20-1
CSASTAWNEQYF
TGCAGTGCTTCTACCGCGTGGAACGAGCAGTACTTC
>many|TRBJ2-7|-|TRBV5-1
CASSSSVDSFYEQYF
TGCGCCAGCAGCTCTTCCGTAGACAGTTTCTACGAGCAGTACTTC
>-|TRBJ1-2|-|TRBV11-2
CASSLTQGSNYGYTF
TGTGCCAGCAGCTTGACACAGGGTTCTAACTATGGCTACACCTTC
>many|TRBJ1-1|-|TRBV27
CASSPRLGPVSEAFF
TGTGCCAGCAGCCCCCGATTGGGACCAGTATCTGAAGCTTTCTTT
>-|TRBJ2-4|TRBD2|TRBV20-1
CSARPGAGGGENIQYF
TGCAGTGCTAGGCCAGGAGCGGGAGGTGGCGAAAACATTCAGTACTTC
>-|TRBJ1-1|TRBD1|TRBV12-3/TRBV12-4
CASRWTGGYTEAFF
TGTGCCAGCAGGTGGACAGGGGGTTACACTGAAGCTTTCTTT
>many|TRBJ1-5|-|TRBV19
CASMPRLGSGQPQHF
TGTGCCAGCATGCCCCGATTGGGGTCGGGGCAGCCCCAGCATTTT
>many|TRBJ1-1|TRBD1|TRBV12-3/TRBV12-4
CASSARTGKNTEAFF
TGTGCCAGCAGTGCGCGGACAGGGAAGAACACTGAAGCTTTCTTT
>many|TRBJ1-6|-|TRBV10-3
CAISEGQSIGSPLHF
TGTGCCATCAGTGAGGGACAGTCAATTGGCTCACCCCTCCACTTT
>many|TRBJ1-1|-|TRBV27
CASSPDTSLNTEAFF
TGTGCCAGCAGCCCAGACACAAGCCTGAACACTGAAGCTTTCTTT
>many|TRBJ2-2|-|TRBV29-1
CSTSGDTGELFF
TGCAGCACCTCAGGGGACACCGGGGAGCTGTTTTTT
>many|TRBJ2-5|TRBD1|TRBV28
CASSSPDRAKTQYF
TGTGCCAGCAGTTCCCCTGACAGGGCAAAGACCCAGTACTTC
>-|TRBJ1-1|TRBD1|TRBV12-3/TRBV12-4
CASRDRGSEAFF
TGTGCCAGCCGAGACAGGGGATCCGAAGCTTTCTTT
>many|TRBJ1-1|-|TRBV28
CASSRTRGRTMNTEAFF
TGTGCCAGCAGTCGTACCCGAGGGAGGACGATGAACACTGAAGCTTTCTTT
>many|TRBJ2-5|TRBD2|TRBV20-1
CSARILAGGPPTQYF
TGCAGTGCTAGAATCCTAGCGGGGGGCCCCCCAACCCAGTACTTC
>-|TRBJ2-7|-|TRBV28
CASSLPGDEQYF
TGTGCCAGCAGTTTACCGGGAGACGAGCAGTACTTC
>-|TRBJ2-7|TRBD2|TRBV6-1
CASSPRSGRWSYEQYF
TGTGCCAGCAGCCCCCGAAGCGGGAGATGGTCCTACGAGCAGTACTTC
>many|TRBJ1-5|-|TRBV7-9
CASSSGAGRNQPQHF
TGTGCCAGCAGCTCGGGGGCAGGGAGGAATCAGCCCCAGCATTTT
>-|TRBJ1-1|TRBD1|TRBV12-3/TRBV12-4
CASSPGGLQGSNTEAFF
TGTGCCAGCAGCCCGGGGGGGTTACAGGGGTCGAACACTGAAGCTTTCTTT
>many|TRBJ2-5|TRBD2|TRBV11-2
CASSPGIAGFQETQYF
TGTGCCAGCAGCCCCGGGATAGCGGGATTTCAAGAGACCCAGTACTTC
>-|TRBJ2-7|-|TRBV2
CASFQPGPSSYEQYF
TGTGCCAGCTTCCAACCGGGACCCAGCTCCTACGAGCAGTACTTC
>many|TRBJ2-4|TRBD2|TRBV6-1
CASSKKPAGGQNIQYF
TGTGCCAGCAGTAAAAAGCCAGCGGGAGGCCAAAACATTCAGTACTTC
>many|TRBJ2-7|-|TRBV12-3/TRBV12-4
CASSLGSKRDSYEQYF
TGTGCCAGCAGTTTAGGTTCCAAACGGGACTCCTACGAGCAGTACTTC
>many|TRBJ2-7|-|TRBV19
CASSIGGLSSYEQYF
TGTGCCAGTAGTATTGGTGGCCTCAGCTCCTACGAGCAGTACTTC
>many|TRBJ2-7|-|TRBV20-1
CSGSRDREQYF
TGCAGTGGCTCCCGGGACCGAGAGCAGTACTTC
>many|TRBJ1-1|-|TRBV7-8
CASSSQWVNTEAFF
TGTGCCAGCAGCTCCCAGTGGGTGAACACTGAAGCTTTCTTT
>-|TRBJ2-2|TRBD1|TRBV6-1
CATLPDRVYGELFF
TGTGCCACCTTACCGGACAGGGTCTACGGGGAGCTGTTTTTT
>many|TRBJ2-7|-|TRBV28
CASSLTRLLLGQYF
TGTGCCAGCAGTTTAACCCGGCTGCTCCTGGGGCAGTACTTC
>-|TRBJ1-1|-|TRBV6-1
CASSEGPLLLNTEAFF
TGTGCCAGCAGTGAAGGGCCTCTCCTTCTGAACACTGAAGCTTTCTTT